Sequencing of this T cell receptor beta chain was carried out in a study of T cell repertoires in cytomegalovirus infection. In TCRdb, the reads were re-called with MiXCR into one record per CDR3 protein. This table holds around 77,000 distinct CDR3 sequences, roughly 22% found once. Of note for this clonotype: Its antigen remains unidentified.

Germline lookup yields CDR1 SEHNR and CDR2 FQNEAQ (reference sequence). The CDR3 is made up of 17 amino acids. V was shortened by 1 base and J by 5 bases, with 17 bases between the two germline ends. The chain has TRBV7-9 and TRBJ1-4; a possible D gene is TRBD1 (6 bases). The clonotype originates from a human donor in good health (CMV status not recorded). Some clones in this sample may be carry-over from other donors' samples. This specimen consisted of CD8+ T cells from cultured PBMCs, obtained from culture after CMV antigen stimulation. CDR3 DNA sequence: TGTGCCAGCAGCTTAGGGGCGGGGGACACGATGAATGAAAAACTGTTTTTT. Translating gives CASSLGAGDTMNEKLFF.